Listed below are T cell receptor beta chains from one sample, sequenced in a study of human T cells and chemical hapten exposure. TCRdb ran MiXCR on the RACE reads and lists one entry per CDR3 protein. The sample has some 89,000 distinct CDR3 sequences, 10% seen once; the top ten hold around 2.5%. The specimen comprised whole blood, sampled in connection with sensitization to the hapten diphenylcyclopropenone (DPC). The receptor set was obtained from a woman in her twenties or thirties with alopecia areata. Some clones in this sample may be carry-over from other donors' samples. CDR3s include the opening cysteine and the closing phenylalanine or tryptophan. The order of the fields is D gene, J gene, clone size, V gene, CDR3 protein, CDR3 DNA. The D gene is left open where the match is weak. The size entry is marked missing in some rows and otherwise reads once, few, many or a size class.

D gene: NA
J gene: TRBJ1-1
clone size: NA
V gene: TRBV5-1
CDR3 protein: CASSLLGVEAFF
CDR3 DNA: TGCGCCAGCAGCTTGCTAGGGGTGGAAGCTTTCTTT

D gene: TRBD2
J gene: TRBJ2-2
clone size: NA
V gene: TRBV7-2
CDR3 protein: CASSRLAGVNTGELFF
CDR3 DNA: TGTGCCAGCAGCCGACTAGCGGGAGTGAACACCGGGGAGCTGTTTTTT

D gene: TRBD1
J gene: TRBJ2-3
clone size: many
V gene: TRBV9
CDR3 protein: CASSPSTGTGTQYF
CDR3 DNA: TGTGCCAGCAGCCCTTCGACAGGGACGGGTACGCAGTATTTT

D gene: TRBD1
J gene: TRBJ2-7
clone size: many
V gene: TRBV7-2
CDR3 protein: CASSPPTGPYEQYF
CDR3 DNA: TGTGCCAGCAGCCCCCCGACAGGGCCCTACGAGCAGTACTTC

D gene: TRBD2
J gene: TRBJ2-1
clone size: few
V gene: TRBV7-2
CDR3 protein: CASSLDPQRGNEQFF
CDR3 DNA: TGTGCCAGCAGCTTAGATCCCCAGCGGGGCAATGAGCAGTTCTTC

D gene: TRBD2
J gene: TRBJ2-7
clone size: few
V gene: TRBV28
CDR3 protein: CASRVSGSPPYEQYF
CDR3 DNA: TGTGCCAGCAGAGTTAGCGGGAGCCCCCCCTACGAGCAGTACTTC

D gene: NA
J gene: TRBJ1-4
clone size: NA
V gene: TRBV5-6
CDR3 protein: CASSVAGSTALNEKLFF
CDR3 DNA: TGTGCCAGCAGCGTTGCGGGCTCGACAGCTTTGAATGAAAAACTGTTTTTT

D gene: TRBD2
J gene: TRBJ2-2
clone size: many
V gene: TRBV5-4
CDR3 protein: CASSSGLAGVGELFF
CDR3 DNA: TGTGCCAGCAGCTCCGGACTAGCGGGAGTCGGGGAGCTGTTTTTT

D gene: NA
J gene: TRBJ1-5
clone size: many
V gene: TRBV12-3/TRBV12-4
CDR3 protein: CASSLGGSGHSNQPQHF
CDR3 DNA: TGTGCCAGCAGTTTAGGGGGTAGCGGACATAGCAATCAGCCCCAGCATTTT

D gene: NA
J gene: TRBJ2-3
clone size: many
V gene: TRBV12-5
CDR3 protein: CASGLVGGSTDTQYF
CDR3 DNA: TGTGCTAGTGGTTTGGTGGGCGGGAGCACAGATACGCAGTATTTT

D gene: NA
J gene: TRBJ2-5
clone size: few
V gene: TRBV15
CDR3 protein: CASGVRGETQYF
CDR3 DNA: TGTGCCTCCGGGGTGAGGGGAGAGACCCAGTACTTC

D gene: TRBD1
J gene: TRBJ2-3
clone size: many
V gene: TRBV11-1
CDR3 protein: CASSVLQGADTQYF
CDR3 DNA: TGTGCCAGCAGCGTACTACAGGGGGCAGATACGCAGTATTTT

D gene: NA
J gene: TRBJ2-5
clone size: NA
V gene: TRBV11-3
CDR3 protein: CASSLRSLAQETQYF
CDR3 DNA: TGTGCCAGCAGCTTAAGAAGCCTGGCTCAAGAGACCCAGTACTTC

D gene: TRBD1
J gene: TRBJ1-1
clone size: few
V gene: TRBV28
CDR3 protein: CASSPPGTVNTEAFF
CDR3 DNA: TGTGCCAGCAGTCCACCCGGGACAGTGAACACTGAAGCTTTCTTT

D gene: TRBD2
J gene: TRBJ2-1
clone size: few
V gene: TRBV7-2
CDR3 protein: CASSLVAGGKFF
CDR3 DNA: TGTGCCAGCAGCTTAGTGGCGGGAGGAAAATTCTTC

D gene: TRBD2
J gene: TRBJ2-3
clone size: many
V gene: TRBV5-1
CDR3 protein: CASNPRAGGPPSTDTQYF
CDR3 DNA: TGCGCCAGCAACCCTCGAGCGGGGGGTCCCCCTAGCACAGATACGCAGTATTTT

D gene: NA
J gene: TRBJ2-1
clone size: few
V gene: TRBV12-3/TRBV12-4
CDR3 protein: CASSPDGSSYNEQFF
CDR3 DNA: TGTGCCAGCAGCCCCGACGGTAGCTCCTACAATGAGCAGTTCTTC